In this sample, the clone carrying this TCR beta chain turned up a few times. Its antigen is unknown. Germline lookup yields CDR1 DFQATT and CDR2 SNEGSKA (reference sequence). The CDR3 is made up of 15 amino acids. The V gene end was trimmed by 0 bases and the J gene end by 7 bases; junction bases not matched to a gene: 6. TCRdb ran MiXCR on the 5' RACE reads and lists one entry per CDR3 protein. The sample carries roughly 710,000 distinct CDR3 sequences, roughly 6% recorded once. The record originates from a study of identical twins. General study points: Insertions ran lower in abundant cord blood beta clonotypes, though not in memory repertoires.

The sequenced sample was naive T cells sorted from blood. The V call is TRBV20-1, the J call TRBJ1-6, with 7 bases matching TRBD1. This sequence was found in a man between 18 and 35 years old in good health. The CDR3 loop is CSAREGTVGNSPLHF. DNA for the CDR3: TGCAGTGCTAGAGAGGGGACAGTGGGGAATTCACCCCTCCACTTT.